These T cell receptor beta chains were read from a single sample in a study of OX40 agonist ivuxolimab in advanced cancers. TCRdb's table, derived via immunoSEQ multiplex PCR, lists solely in-frame clones and lacks some. Among 72,000 or so clones listed, roughly 89% were seen once. This sample comprised CD4+ or CD8+ T cells sorted from blood, obtained in a trial of the OX40 agonist ivuxolimab. These receptors were taken from an adult with an advanced solid tumor such as melanoma, head and neck, liver or kidney cancer. CDR3s include the opening cysteine and the closing phenylalanine or tryptophan. Each record gives: clone size, D gene, V gene, J gene, CDR3 protein, CDR3 DNA. A D gene is named only where the DNA matches it firmly. Size values are once, few and many counts, or a class for expanded clones, and some rows have none.

-,-,TRBV6-5,TRBJ1-5,CASRYRLGTGWPQHF,TGTGCCAGCAGGTACCGCCTCGGGACGGGGTGGCCCCAGCATTTT
-,-,TRBV19,TRBJ1-1,CASSMGGSTEAFF,TGTGCCAGTAGTATGGGGGGATCCACTGAAGCTTTCTTT
-,-,TRBV4-1,TRBJ1-6,CASSQAIGNGNSPLHF,TGTGCCAGCAGCCAAGCGATTGGAAATGGGAATTCACCCCTCCACTTT
-,-,TRBV6-6,TRBJ2-1,CASSYMPWSIYNEQFF,TGTGCCAGCAGTTACATGCCGTGGTCCATCTACAATGAGCAGTTCTTC
-,-,TRBV15,TRBJ2-1,CATSPAEGYNEQFF,TGTGCCACCAGCCCCGCGGAAGGCTACAATGAGCAGTTCTTC
once,-,TRBV19,TRBJ1-2,CASSISWGNYGYTF,TGTGCCAGTAGTATTTCTTGGGGCAACTATGGCTACACCTTC
-,TRBD1,TRBV6-1,TRBJ1-5,CASSTGINNQPQHF,TGTGCCAGTTCGACAGGGATTAACAATCAGCCCCAGCATTTT
-,-,TRBV7-9,TRBJ1-2,CASSPDRNYGYTF,TGTGCCAGCAGCCCCGACAGGAACTATGGCTACACCTTC
-,-,TRBV15,TRBJ1-5,CATSRDGQPQHF,TGTGCCACCAGCAGAGACGGTCAGCCCCAGCATTTT
-,TRBD2,TRBV7-8,TRBJ2-5,CASSSGTSGGATETQYF,TGTGCCAGCAGCTCCGGTACTAGCGGGGGGGCCACAGAGACCCAGTACTTC
-,-,TRBV18,TRBJ1-2,CASSPGAETYGYTF,TGTGCCAGCTCACCGGGCGCGGAAACATATGGCTACACCTTC
-,-,TRBV21-1,TRBJ2-5,CASTSRVGRETKETQYF,TGTGCCAGCACCTCCCGGGTAGGGAGGGAGACGAAAGAGACCCAGTACTTC
-,-,TRBV2,TRBJ2-7,CASFRGYEQYF,TGTGCCAGCTTCAGGGGCTACGAGCAGTACTTC
-,-,TRBV7-6,TRBJ2-1,CASSLNRGNEQFF,TGTGCCAGCAGCCTAAACCGGGGAAATGAGCAGTTCTTC
-,-,TRBV2,TRBJ2-7,CASSRQESYEQYF,TGTGCCAGCAGTCGACAGGAGTCCTACGAGCAGTACTTC
once,TRBD1,TRBV2,TRBJ1-1,CASSVSTGVGTEAFF,TGTGCCAGTAGCGTTTCCACAGGGGTTGGCACTGAAGCTTTCTTT
-,-,TRBV11-2,TRBJ1-2,CASSLDRDYGYTF,TGTGCCAGCAGCTTAGACAGGGACTATGGCTACACCTTC
once,-,TRBV11-2,TRBJ2-5,CASSLVETQYF,TGTGCCAGCAGCTTAGTAGAGACCCAGTACTTC
few,-,TRBV6-5,TRBJ1-6,CASSRHNSPLHF,TGTGCCAGCAGTCGACATAATTCACCCCTCCACTTT
-,-,TRBV18,TRBJ1-1,CASSPSREGRAFF,TGTGCCAGCTCACCGAGTCGGGAGGGACGAGCTTTCTTT
-,TRBD1,TRBV29-1,TRBJ1-1,CSVEQGASGTEAFF,TGCAGCGTTGAACAGGGGGCGAGCGGCACTGAAGCTTTCTTT
once,-,TRBV2,TRBJ2-7,CATQEGYEQYF,TGTGCCACCCAAGAGGGGTACGAGCAGTACTTC
-,-,TRBV6-1,TRBJ2-7,CASSLGQSYEQYF,TGTGCCAGCAGCCTCGGGCAGTCCTACGAGCAGTACTTC
-,-,TRBV6-1,TRBJ2-1,CASSEEGRGVYNEQFF,TGTGCCAGCAGTGAGGAGGGCAGGGGGGTCTACAATGAGCAGTTCTTC
-,-,TRBV7-3,TRBJ2-1,CASSSTVEQRNEQFF,TGTGCCAGCAGCTCCACCGTGGAGCAGCGCAATGAGCAGTTCTTC
-,-,TRBV7-9,TRBJ1-2,CASSLPGGGSGYTF,TGTGCCAGCAGCCTACCAGGCGGGGGTAGTGGCTACACCTTC
-,TRBD2,TRBV5-1,TRBJ2-3,CASSPWRGGDTDTQYF,TGCGCCAGCAGCCCATGGCGGGGGGGAGACACAGATACGCAGTATTTT
few,-,TRBV29-1,TRBJ1-1,CSIAGSTEAFF,TGCAGCATCGCGGGGTCCACTGAAGCTTTCTTT
-,TRBD2,TRBV7-9,TRBJ2-3,CASSSRAGVADTQYF,TGTGCCAGCAGCTCCCGAGCGGGAGTGGCAGATACGCAGTATTTT
-,-,TRBV5-6,TRBJ2-7,CASSKRGSDEQYF,TGTGCCAGCAGCAAGAGGGGCAGTGACGAGCAGTACTTC
-,TRBD1,TRBV5-1,TRBJ2-7,CASSSTGGSGEQYF,TGCGCCAGCAGCTCGACAGGGGGCTCGGGGGAGCAGTACTTC
-,-,TRBV5-5,TRBJ2-1,CASSFIPTGSMQFF,TGTGCCAGCAGCTTTATTCCCACAGGGTCTATGCAGTTCTTC
-,-,TRBV25-1,TRBJ1-3,CASSKGVGSGNTIYF,TGTGCCAGCAGTAAGGGCGTGGGATCTGGAAACACCATATATTTT
-,TRBD1,TRBV11-3,TRBJ2-3,CASSLGTGGADTQYF,TGTGCCAGCAGCTTAGGGACAGGGGGCGCAGATACGCAGTATTTT
once,-,TRBV28,TRBJ2-2,CASSPFALRSPTGELFF,TGTGCCAGCAGTCCCTTTGCACTCAGGTCTCCCACCGGGGAGCTGTTTTTT
-,-,TRBV27,TRBJ2-7,CASSLSFGSQTIEQYF,TGTGCCAGCAGTTTATCGTTTGGATCTCAGACCATCGAGCAGTACTTC
-,TRBD1,TRBV5-5,TRBJ2-7,CASSLNRGLIYEQYF,TGTGCCAGCAGCTTAAACAGGGGGCTTATCTACGAGCAGTACTTC
-,-,TRBV19,TRBJ1-2,CASRGGQAGLGYRYTF,TGTGCCAGTAGGGGGGGTCAGGCTGGGCTCGGCTATCGCTACACCTTC
-,-,TRBV7-2,TRBJ2-3,CASSSRTAFIPTDTQYF,TGTGCCAGCAGCTCTCGGACAGCTTTTATACCCACAGATACGCAGTATTTT
-,-,TRBV10-3,TRBJ1-6,CAISESLGRRNSPLHF,TGTGCCATCAGTGAGTCTCTGGGAAGGAGAAATTCACCCCTCCACTTT
-,TRBD1,TRBV7-9,TRBJ2-2,CASTAPPTGGQTGELFF,TGTGCCAGCACCGCTCCCCCGACAGGGGGCCAGACCGGGGAGCTGTTTTTT
-,TRBD1,TRBV4-1,TRBJ2-1,CASSLGQVYNEQFF,TGCGCCAGCAGCCTCGGACAGGTTTACAATGAGCAGTTCTTC
-,-,TRBV23-1,TRBJ2-3,CASSHECPLAGPTDTQYF,TGCGCCAGCAGTCACGAATGCCCTCTAGCAGGGCCCACAGATACGCAGTATTTT
once,-,TRBV18,TRBJ2-1,CASSRFKAGNEQFF,TGTGCCAGCTCACGATTTAAGGCTGGGAATGAGCAGTTCTTC
-,TRBD1,TRBV29-1,TRBJ2-1,CSVEGNRGNEQFF,TGCAGCGTTGAAGGGAACAGGGGCAATGAGCAGTTCTTC
once,-,TRBV18,TRBJ2-1,CASSPDNYNEQFF,TGTGCCAGCTCACCGGACAACTACAATGAGCAGTTCTTC
-,TRBD1,TRBV6-6,TRBJ2-1,CASRPGGQGAHEQFF,TGTGCCAGCAGACCCGGGGGACAGGGGGCGCATGAGCAGTTCTTC
-,TRBD1,TRBV18,TRBJ2-3,CASSPFGTDPTDTQYF,TGTGCCAGCTCACCGTTTGGGACAGACCCCACAGATACGCAGTATTTT
-,TRBD2,TRBV11-2,TRBJ2-3,CASSPRPGGLSTDTQYF,TGTGCCAGCAGCCCTCGCCCGGGGGGACTTAGCACAGATACGCAGTATTTT
once,TRBD1,TRBV7-6,TRBJ2-7,CASSAPGQGVGWQYF,TGTGCCAGCAGCGCCCCCGGACAGGGGGTGGGTTGGCAGTACTTC
-,-,TRBV9,TRBJ2-3,CASSVATAADTQYF,TGTGCCAGCAGCGTAGCTACCGCCGCAGATACGCAGTATTTT
once,-,TRBV7-9,TRBJ2-2,CASSLSVAGELFF,TGTGCCAGCAGCCTATCAGTGGCCGGGGAGCTGTTTTTT
-,-,TRBV6-1,TRBJ2-7,CASRQWGARNEQYF,TGTGCCAGCAGACAGTGGGGGGCGAGAAACGAGCAGTACTTC
-,-,TRBV6-6,TRBJ1-5,CASSYRGNQPQHF,TGTGCCAGCAGTTACCGGGGCAATCAGCCCCAGCATTTT